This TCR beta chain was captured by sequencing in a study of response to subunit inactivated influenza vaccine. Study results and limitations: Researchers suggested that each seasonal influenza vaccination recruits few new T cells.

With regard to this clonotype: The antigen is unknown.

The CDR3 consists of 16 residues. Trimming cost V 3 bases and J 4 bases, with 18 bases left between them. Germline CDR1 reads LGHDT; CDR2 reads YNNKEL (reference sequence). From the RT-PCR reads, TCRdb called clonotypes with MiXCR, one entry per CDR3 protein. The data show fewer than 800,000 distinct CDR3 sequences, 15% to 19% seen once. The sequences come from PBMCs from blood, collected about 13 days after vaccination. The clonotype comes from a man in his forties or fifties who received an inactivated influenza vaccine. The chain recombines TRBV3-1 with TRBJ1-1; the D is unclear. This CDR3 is CASSHPFTHSFTEAFF. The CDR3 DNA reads TGTGCCAGCAGCCACCCCTTCACCCACAGTTTCACTGAAGCTTTCTTT.